A single sample gave rise to the 25 T cell receptor beta chains below, sequenced in a study of post-analysis software for immune sequencing data. No cognate antigen is known for these TCRs. The study's findings and limits: In patients, five or six TRBV segments were more frequent than in controls, with TRBV5-6, TRBV5-1 and TRBV20-1 among them.

Tagging with unique molecular identifiers was a feature of the TCR beta cDNA libraries. One entry per CDR3 protein results from TCRdb running MiXCR on the PCR reads. This table holds 450,000 to 650,000 distinct CDR3 sequences, 44% found once. The sequenced sample was blood. These receptors originate from a girl under 18 with multiple sclerosis.

This rearrangement joins TRBV24-1 to TRBJ2-1; D possibly matches TRBD1 or TRBD2 (6 bases each). With 6 bases removed from V and 7 bases from J, the gap between germline ends came to 21 bases. The CDR3 totals 16 residues. Germline V CDR1 and CDR2: KGHDR, SFDVKD. The CDR3: CATSTTREKGGNEQFF. The CDR3 nucleotides read TGTGCCACCAGTACGACGAGGGAGAAAGGGGGGAATGAGCAGTTCTTC.

The V gene is TRBV7-9, the J gene TRBJ2-1, with 10 bases aligning to TRBD1. The junction had 16 bases not matched to a gene; V was cut back by 5 bases and J by 3 bases. CDR1 SEHNR and CDR2 FQNEAQ come from the germline V gene (reference sequence). The CDR3 contains 19 residues. DNA for the CDR3: TGTGCCAGCAGCATCTATCCCCCGCCAGGGACAGGGGACTACAATGAGCAGTTCTTC. Its translation: CASSIYPPPGTGDYNEQFF.

This clonotype was counted only a few times. This chain links TRBV7-9 with TRBJ1-5; possible D gene TRBD1, 5 bases. CDR1 SEHNR and CDR2 FQNEAQ come from the germline V gene (reference sequence). The CDR3 is 13 amino acids. The V end was cut by 1 base, the J end by 9 bases, with 10 bases between. The chain's CDR3 is CASSLVGPGPQHF. In DNA form, the CDR3 reads TGTGCCAGCAGCTTAGTGGGGCCCGGGCCCCAGCATTTT.

There are a few counts of this clonotype. This rearrangement joins TRBV6-6 to TRBJ1-1; D not certain. The germline V and J ends were trimmed by 10 bases and 1 base, with 10 bases remaining between them. Germline V gene lookup returns CDR1 MNHNY and CDR2 SVGAGI (reference sequence). This CDR3 region has 12 residues. The CDR3 here is CATCWGNTEAFF. Here the CDR3 DNA reads TGTGCCACCTGCTGGGGGAACACTGAAGCTTTCTTT.

This rearrangement joins TRBV6-2 or TRBV6-3 to TRBJ2-1; 10 positions agree with TRBD2. The germline V gene has CDR1 MNHEY and CDR2 SVGEGT. This CDR3 contains 16 residues. Trimming removed 2 bases from V and 4 bases from J; junction bases left unmatched: 5. The CDR3, as DNA: TGTGCCAGCAGTTACCCTAGCGGGGGCCTTTACAATGAGCAGTTCTTC. Translated, it gives CASSYPSGGLYNEQFF.

The rearrangement uses TRBV25-1 and TRBJ1-2; weak D call: TRBD1 (5 bases). CDR3 length: 16 residues. Germline V gene sequence: CDR1 MGHDK, CDR2 SYGVNS. The ends were cut back, 6 bases at V and 1 base at J, with 18 bases in the middle. The CDR3 sequence: CASSPTGGQVNYGYTF. The CDR3 DNA follows: TGTGCCAGCAGCCCAACGGGGGGTCAGGTTAACTATGGCTACACCTTC.

The chain combines TRBV5-1 with TRBJ2-1, with 7 bases lining up with TRBD1. V shed 4 bases, J shed 15 bases, and the junction held 13 bases outside the gene matches. Germline loops: CDR1 SGHRS, CDR2 YFSETQ. The CDR3 length is 13 residues. The CDR3 sequence is CASSPDPGQPPFF. CDR3 nucleotide sequence: TGCGCCAGCAGCCCCGACCCGGGACAGCCCCCGTTCTTC.

This clonotype was recorded a few times. The V gene is TRBV12-3 or TRBV12-4, the J gene TRBJ2-5, with D possibly TRBD1 on 6 matching bases. V lost 3 bases, J lost 4 bases, and 15 bases lay in between. CDR3 size: 15 residues. The CDR3 nucleotides read TGTGCCAGCAGTTTCGCGGCAGGGGCGTTAGAGACCCAGTACTTC. Its protein product is CASSFAAGALETQYF.

The genes are TRBV2 and TRBJ2-5; D is possibly TRBD2 (6 bases). The J call is in doubt because the DNA end fits TRBJ2-7 better. CDR1 is SNHLY and CDR2 is FYNNEI in the germline V gene. CDR3 length: 12 amino acids. The CDR3 is CASSVWEDEQYF. As DNA, the CDR3 is TGTGCCAGCAGTGTTTGGGAGGACGAGCAGTACTTC.

This clonotype was recorded once. This chain joins TRBV12-3 or TRBV12-4 and TRBJ1-2, with 8 bases that match TRBD1. Trimming cost V 3 bases and J 4 bases; bases outside gene matches: 4. The CDR3 sequence is 14 residues long. The DNA of the CDR3 is TGTGCCAGCAGTTTCCCCGGGACAGGCTATGGCTACACCTTC. It encodes CASSFPGTGYGYTF.

The chain's CDR3 is CASSFSGVYNEQFF. CDR3 nucleotides: TGTGCCAGCAGCTTTAGCGGGGTCTACAATGAGCAGTTCTTC. This chain uses TRBV7-2 with TRBJ2-1; 8 bases align to TRBD2. The germline CDR1 and CDR2 sequences are SGHTA and FQGNSA. V lost 3 bases to trimming and J lost 3 bases; unmatched junction nucleotides: 1. There are 14 residues in the CDR3.

This clonotype appeared a few times. The chain combines TRBV29-1 with TRBJ2-1, with 9 positions matching TRBD2. V shed 6 bases and J 4 bases; nucleotides not matched to a gene: 7. CDR1 is SQVTM, CDR2 ANQGSEA, per germline. There are 14 residues in the CDR3. Here the CDR3 DNA reads TGCAGCGTGGGGAGCGGGGGGCATTACAATGAGCAGTTCTTC. It encodes CSVGSGGHYNEQFF.

This chain uses TRBV20-1 with TRBJ2-5; no definite D call. CDR1 and CDR2 (germline): DFQATT, SNEGSKA (reference sequence). The length of the CDR3 is 13 residues. V was shortened by 1 base and J by 5 bases, with 11 bases between the two germline ends. CDR3 nucleotides: TGCAGTGCTAGAGTCGTGGGTACTGAGACCCAGTACTTC. Its protein product is CSARVVGTETQYF.

This clonotype occurred many times. In nucleotides, the CDR3 is TGTGCCAGCGGAGCCTTACGGACTAGCCGCCATGAGCAGTTCTTC. This encodes CASGALRTSRHEQFF. The V call is TRBV6-5, the J call TRBJ2-1; 8 bases are a match to TRBD2. Germline trimming cut 8 bases from V and 8 bases from J; bases unmatched to any gene: 14. This CDR3 is built from 15 residues. Germline CDR1 and CDR2: MNHEY and SVGAGI.

This clonotype was detected a few times. The chain recombines TRBV10-3 with TRBJ2-1; 10 nucleotides align to TRBD1. The CDR3 extends over 15 amino acids. V lost 6 bases, J lost 8 bases, and 10 bases stayed unmatched. Germline V gene sequence: CDR1 ENHRY, CDR2 SYGVKD. The CDR3 nucleotides are TGTGCCATCAGCCATCCCGGGACAGGGGATCATGAGCAGTTCTTC. This translates into CAISHPGTGDHEQFF.

The chain couples TRBV30 to TRBJ1-2; D perhaps matches TRBD1 (5 bases). Germline V lookup: CDR1 GTSNPN, CDR2 SVGIG (reference sequence). The CDR3 length is 15 residues. V lost 0 bases and J 2 bases, leaving 13 bases between the germline ends. CDR3 residues: CAWSVRAGKNYGYTF. The CDR3 DNA reads TGTGCCTGGAGTGTACGGGCAGGGAAAAACTATGGCTACACCTTC.

The rearrangement joins TRBV29-1 to TRBJ2-6; 8 nucleotides align to TRBD1. CDR1 and CDR2 from the germline V gene are SQVTM and ANQGSEA. This CDR3 region has 17 residues. V lost 6 bases to trimming and J lost 0 bases; unmatched junction nucleotides: 10. CDR3 sequence (DNA): TGCAGCGTGACGGACAGGGAGCTCCTCTCTGGGGCCAACGTCCTGACTTTC. Encoded protein: CSVTDRELLSGANVLTF.

This rearrangement joins TRBV4-1 to TRBJ1-2, with a possible D match to TRBD1 (6 bases). Germline values: CDR1 MGHRA, CDR2 YSYEKL. This CDR3 spans 16 amino acids. The V and J ends lost 3 bases and 2 bases respectively, with 16 bases between them. The CDR3 sequence is CASSHLLRGPNYGYTF. The CDR3 nucleotides are TGCGCCAGCAGCCATTTACTCAGGGGCCCCAACTATGGCTACACCTTC.

The chain is built from TRBV4-2 and TRBJ2-7; 7 bases are shared with TRBD2. This CDR3 region has 16 residues. Germline V CDR1 and CDR2: LGHNA, YNFKEQ. J gave up 2 bases and V 0 bases, and 7 bases lay outside the gene matches. The CDR3 DNA follows: TGTGCCAGCAGCCAAGAATACGGACTAGGAACCTACGAGCAGTACTTC. Amino acid sequence: CASSQEYGLGTYEQYF.

This clonotype was picked up a small number of times. The CDR3 region is CASSQSMDKPCEQYF. Here the CDR3 DNA reads TGTGCCAGCAGCCAATCCATGGACAAGCCCTGCGAGCAGTACTTC. The V gene is TRBV4-2, the J gene TRBJ2-4; D perhaps matches TRBD1 (5 bases). The J call is doubtful: the DNA matches TRBJ2-7 better. This CDR3 spans 15 amino acids. CDR1 LGHNA and CDR2 YNFKEQ come from the germline V gene.

V is TRBV20-1 and J is TRBJ2-1; D gene unclear. The CDR3 spans 15 residues. Germline V gene lookup returns CDR1 DFQATT and CDR2 SNEGSKA (reference sequence). V lost 3 bases, J lost 0 bases, and 12 bases lay in between. The CDR3 DNA reads TGCAGTGCTAGTTACAGCTTAAGCTCCTACAATGAGCAGTTCTTC. It specifies CSASYSLSSYNEQFF.

This clonotype occurred a few times. V and J are TRBV7-7 and TRBJ2-7; D ambiguous. The CDR3 sequence is 14 residues long. Germline CDR1 is SSHAT and CDR2 is FNYEAQ (reference sequence). V was clipped by 5 bases and J by 1 base, with 12 bases between them. CDR3 in amino acids: CASSRTVSSYEQYF. The CDR3 bases are TGTGCCAGCAGCAGAACAGTATCTTCCTACGAGCAGTACTTC.

A note on this clonotype: A clone one base away is much larger, so this may be a read error. The rearrangement joins TRBV7-2 to TRBJ2-1; perhaps TRBD2 as D (5 bases). The V end lost 0 bases, the J end lost 5 bases, and 14 bases lay between the germline ends. Germline V CDR1 and CDR2: SGHTA, FQGNSA. This CDR3 has 16 residues. Here the CDR3 reads CASSLARAVNDNEQFF. The CDR3 DNA reads as TGTGCCAGCAGCTTAGCGCGAGCGGTGAACGACAATGAGCAGTTCTTC. Based on the CDR3 plus reference TRBV7-2 and TRBJ2-1, the full variable domain is GAGVSQSPSNKVTEKGKDVELRCDPISGHTALYWYRQSLGQGLEFLIYFQGNSAPDKSGLPSDRFSAERTGGSVSTLTIQRTQQEDSAVYLCASSLARAVNDNEQFFGPGTRLTVL.

This clonotype occurred many times. The rearrangement joins TRBV9 to TRBJ1-2; a possible D gene is TRBD1 (5 bases). Germline V gene sequence: CDR1 SGDLS, CDR2 YYNGEE. The CDR3 has 14 residues. With 7 bases removed from V and 6 bases from J, the gap between germline ends came to 19 bases. The CDR3 DNA reads as TGTGCCAGCTCTCCAGACCGGGGCCTGGATGGCTACACCTTC. This codes for CASSPDRGLDGYTF.

This clonotype was found many times. The J gene is TRBJ2-5, the V gene TRBV12-3 or TRBV12-4; 10 nucleotides line up with TRBD2. The CDR3 has 15 residues. V gave up 5 bases and J gave up 1 base; unmatched junction bases: 4. In nucleotides, the CDR3 is TGTGCCAGCAGTCTCTGGACTAGCGGCCAAGAGACCCAGTACTTC. As protein: CASSLWTSGQETQYF.